The sample holds a few counts of the clone carrying this TCR beta chain. This sample stems from a study of blood T cell repertoires in COVID-19. Study-level information: Sample material is recorded as cDNA or gDNA derived from T cells, B-cell-depleted T cells, or PBMCs.

Measured with immunoSEQ multiplex PCR; TCRdb has only the in-frame clones, and not every one. The repertoire includes some 150,000 clones, around 90% of them detected once, and roughly 0.51% sits in the top ten. Sequenced: peripheral blood. The TCR originated in a man in his fifties or sixties with acute or convalescent COVID-19.

The CDR3 protein is CASSPRDRVGVSPLHF. CDR3 nucleotide sequence: TGTGCCAGCAGCCCGCGGGACAGGGTGGGAGTCTCACCCCTCCACTTT. The V gene is TRBV9, the J gene TRBJ1-6; 9 bases align to TRBD1. J lost 10 bases, V lost 4 bases, and 12 bases had no gene match. This CDR3 comprises 16 residues. Germline CDR1 and CDR2: SGDLS and YYNGEE.